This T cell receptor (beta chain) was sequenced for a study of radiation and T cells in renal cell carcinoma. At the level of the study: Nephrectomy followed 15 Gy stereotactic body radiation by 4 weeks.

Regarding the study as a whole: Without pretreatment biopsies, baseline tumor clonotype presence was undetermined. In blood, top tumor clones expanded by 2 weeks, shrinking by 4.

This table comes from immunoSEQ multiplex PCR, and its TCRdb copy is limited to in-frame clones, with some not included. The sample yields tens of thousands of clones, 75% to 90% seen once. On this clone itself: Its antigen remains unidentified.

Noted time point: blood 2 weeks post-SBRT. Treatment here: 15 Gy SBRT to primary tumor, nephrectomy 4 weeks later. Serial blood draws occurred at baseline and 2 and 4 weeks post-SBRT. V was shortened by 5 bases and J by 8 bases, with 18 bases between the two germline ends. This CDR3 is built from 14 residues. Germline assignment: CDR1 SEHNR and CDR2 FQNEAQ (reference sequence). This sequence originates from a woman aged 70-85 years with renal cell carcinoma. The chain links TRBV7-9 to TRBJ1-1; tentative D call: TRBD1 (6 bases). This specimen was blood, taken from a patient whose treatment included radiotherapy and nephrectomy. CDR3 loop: CASSPGSTGTEAFF. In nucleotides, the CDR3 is TGTGCCAGCAGCCCGGGTTCTACGGGGACAGAAGCTTTCTTT.